The present TCR beta chain was sequenced within a study of cytomegalovirus exposure and HLA in healthy donors. The wider study: Prior work identified 120 million or so unique TCR beta sequences in about 179 million T cells.

Use of 60 Vbeta and 13 Jbeta primers characterized the PCR. Assay used: immunoSEQ multiplex PCR; TCRdb lists only in-frame clones, some missing. The table counts 75,000 to 100,000 clones; roughly 1.5% lies in the top ten. The CDR3 is 15 amino acids. CDR1 and CDR2 from the germline V gene are MDHEN and SYDVKM. The V and J ends lost 2 bases and 6 bases, in that order; junction bases with no gene match: 2. At collection, donors were nominally healthy, but unrecorded immune exposures were probable. The source material was PBMCs. The chain employs TRBV28 and TRBJ2-7; 15 bases are shared with TRBD2. The TCR sequence derives from a woman in her sixties in good health and CMV-seronegative. CDR3 in DNA: TGTGCCAGCAGTTTAGTGGGACTAGCGGGAGGCGAGCAGTACTTC. Its translation: CASSLVGLAGGEQYF.